The present TCR beta chain was sequenced within a study of blood T cell repertoires in COVID-19. As for the study in general: Sites in the United States, Italy and Spain provided acute and convalescent COVID-19 samples. The analysed material was cDNA or gDNA that came from T cells, B-cell-depleted T cells, or PBMCs.

Original analysis: Nucleated cell number was recorded as an estimate derived from reference gene primer amplification. TCRdb's table, derived via immunoSEQ multiplex PCR, lists solely in-frame clones and lacks some. V, J and clone size are those of that table, while D and trimming were read from the DNA. The table lists 70,000 to 100,000 clones, 80% to 90% of them singletons. The CDR3 totals 13 residues. The ends were cut back, 6 bases at V and 4 bases at J, with 9 bases in the middle. In germline, CDR1 is MNHEY, CDR2 SVGAGI. V usage is TRBV6-5 and J usage is TRBJ2-2; possible D gene TRBD1, 5 bases. Sequencing was done on a sample of peripheral blood. The clonotype comes from a woman in her 70s with acute or convalescent COVID-19. The CDR3 here is CASRRTRTGELFF. The CDR3 DNA reads TGTGCCAGCAGGAGGACACGCACCGGGGAGCTGTTTTTT.